Listed here are 10 T cell receptor beta chains from one sample, sequenced in a study of T cell repertoires and HLA-DP antigens. Clones were read by immunoSEQ multiplex PCR, and TCRdb kept only the in-frame ones, dropping some. The profile covers 85,000 to 90,000 clones, with 86% appearing a single time and about 1.5% taken by the ten largest. Antigen specificity for these receptors is unknown. Material for sequencing was CD4+ T cells from PBMCs. These receptors all come from a man between 45 and 60 years old in good health and CMV-seronegative.

CDR3 nucleotide sequence: TGTGCCTGGAGCCGGGACAGTTACAATCAGCCCCAGCATTTT. Its protein product is CAWSRDSYNQPQHF. The chain links TRBV30 to TRBJ1-5; TRBD1 agrees at 7 bases. Trimming at V came to 3 bases and at J to 3 bases, leaving 5 bases not matched to a gene. Germline CDR1 and CDR2: GTSNPN and SVGIG (reference sequence). The length of the CDR3 is 14 residues.

V gene TRBV10-3 combines with J gene TRBJ2-3, with TRBD2 matching 14 bases. Germline CDR1 is ENHRY and CDR2 is SYGVKD. The CDR3 runs 17 residues. Unmatched junction bases numbered 7, after V lost 4 bases and J lost 4 bases. CDR3 coding DNA: TGTGCCATCAGTGGTGATGGGACTAGCGGGGGCCCAGATACGCAGTATTTT. It codes for CAISGDGTSGGPDTQYF.

This clone was seen just once. CDR3 nucleotide sequence: TGTGCCAGCAGCCAACCCAGGGGACTGGCAACAGATACGCAGTATTTT. As protein: CASSQPRGLATDTQYF. The chain couples TRBV14 to TRBJ2-3; D tentatively reads TRBD1 or TRBD2 (6 bases each). V was pared by 2 bases and J by 3 bases, with 15 bases between. The CDR3 extends over 16 amino acids. Germline V gene lookup returns CDR1 SGHDN and CDR2 FVKESK.

The V gene is TRBV6-1, the J gene TRBJ1-2; possibly TRBD1 for D (6 bases). V was shortened by 6 bases and J by 3 bases, with 14 bases between the two germline ends. CDR1 is MNHNS and CDR2 is SASEGT in the germline V gene. This CDR3 is built from 14 residues. The CDR3 coding sequence is TGTGCCAGCAGAGTACAGGGTCGGGACTATGGCTACACCTTC. Translation gives CASRVQGRDYGYTF.

This sequence joins TRBV19 and TRBJ1-1, with D unclear. The V end was cut by 6 bases, the J end by 0 bases, with 14 bases between. The CDR3 has 15 residues. Looked up from germline, CDR1 is LNHDA and CDR2 is SQIVND (reference sequence). The CDR3 protein is CASRTTERMNTEAFF. CDR3 bases: TGTGCCAGTAGGACGACTGAGCGCATGAACACTGAAGCTTTCTTT.

The CDR3 here is CASSVQGGYTF. Here the CDR3 DNA reads TGTGCCAGCAGTGTTCAGGGAGGCTACACCTTC. The genes are TRBV6-1 and TRBJ1-2, with D possibly being TRBD1 (5 bases). Germline V gives CDR1 MNHNS, CDR2 SASEGT. Trimming took off 4 bases at V and 8 bases at J, with 8 bases between the two ends. The CDR3 sequence is 11 residues long.

Concerning this clone itself: Other DNA sequences in this specimen translate into the identical CDR3. This chain uses TRBV20-1 with TRBJ2-3; unclear D gene. The V end was cut by 6 bases, the J end by 0 bases, with 4 bases between. Germline loops: CDR1 DFQATT, CDR2 SNEGSKA (reference sequence). The CDR3 covers 11 residues. The DNA for the CDR3 is TGCAGTGCGGGGAGCACAGATACGCAGTATTTT. It codes for CSAGSTDTQYF.

V and J are TRBV4-1 and TRBJ1-2, with 8 bases aligning to TRBD1. The CDR3 contains 15 residues. The V and J ends lost 2 bases and 7 bases, in that order; junction bases with no gene match: 9. Germline V CDR1 and CDR2: MGHRA, YSYEKL. This chain's CDR3 is CASSQPPTGVRGYTF. The CDR3 DNA sequence: TGCGCCAGCAGCCAACCACCGACAGGGGTACGTGGCTACACCTTC.

This rearrangement joins TRBV29-1 to TRBJ2-5, with D unclear. Germline V gene data show CDR1 as SQVTM and CDR2 as ANQGSEA. The V gene lost 7 bases and the J gene lost 6 bases, with 15 bases spanning the gap. CDR3 size: 12 residues. For the CDR3, the DNA is TGCAGCGCCAGAGACGGCAGTCAGACCCAGTACTTC. Its translation is CSARDGSQTQYF.

The chain employs TRBV15 and TRBJ2-1, with unresolved D. Trimming took off 0 bases at V and 10 bases at J, with 16 bases between the two ends. Germline lookup yields CDR1 LNHNV and CDR2 YYDKDF (reference sequence). CDR3 length equals 15 residues. The CDR3 loop is CATSRDGSRLWEQFF. CDR3 in DNA: TGTGCCACCAGCAGAGATGGGTCCCGGCTTTGGGAGCAGTTCTTC.